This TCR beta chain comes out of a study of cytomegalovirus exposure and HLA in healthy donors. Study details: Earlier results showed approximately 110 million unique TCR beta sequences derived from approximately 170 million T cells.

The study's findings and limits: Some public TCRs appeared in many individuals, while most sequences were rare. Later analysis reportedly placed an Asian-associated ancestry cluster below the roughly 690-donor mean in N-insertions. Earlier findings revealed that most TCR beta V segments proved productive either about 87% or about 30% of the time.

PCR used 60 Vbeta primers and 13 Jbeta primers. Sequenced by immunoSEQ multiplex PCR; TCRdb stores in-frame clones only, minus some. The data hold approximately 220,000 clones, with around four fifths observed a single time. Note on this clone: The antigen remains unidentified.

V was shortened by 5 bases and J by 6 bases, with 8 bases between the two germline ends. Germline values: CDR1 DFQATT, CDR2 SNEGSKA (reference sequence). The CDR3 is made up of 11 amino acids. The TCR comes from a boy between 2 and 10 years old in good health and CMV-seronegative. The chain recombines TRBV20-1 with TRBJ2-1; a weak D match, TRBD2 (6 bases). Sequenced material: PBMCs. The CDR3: CSALTSNEQFF. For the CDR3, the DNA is TGCAGTGCTCTGACTAGCAATGAGCAGTTCTTC.